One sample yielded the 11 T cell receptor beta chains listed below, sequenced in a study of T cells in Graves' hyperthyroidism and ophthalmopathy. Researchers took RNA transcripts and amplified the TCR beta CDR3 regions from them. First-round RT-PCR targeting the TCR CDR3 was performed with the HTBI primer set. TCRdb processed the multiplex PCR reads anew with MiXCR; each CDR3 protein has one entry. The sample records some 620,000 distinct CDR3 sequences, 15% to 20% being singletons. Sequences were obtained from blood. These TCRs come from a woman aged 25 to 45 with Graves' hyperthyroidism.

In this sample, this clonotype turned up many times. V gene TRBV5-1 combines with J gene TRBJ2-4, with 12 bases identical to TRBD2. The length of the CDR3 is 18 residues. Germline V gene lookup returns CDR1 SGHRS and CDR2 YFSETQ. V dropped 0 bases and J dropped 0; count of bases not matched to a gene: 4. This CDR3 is CASSLEGLAGGAKNIQYF. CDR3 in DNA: TGCGCCAGCAGCTTGGAGGGACTAGCGGGCGGAGCCAAAAACATTCAGTACTTC.

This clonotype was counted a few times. CDR3 DNA: TGTGCCAGCAGCTTAAGCCCCCTAAGGCCAGTCAGCGAGCAGTACTTC. It yields the protein CASSLSPLRPVSEQYF. This chain links TRBV7-6 with TRBJ2-7; D is uncertain. This CDR3 spans 16 amino acids. V was trimmed by 2 bases and J by 6 bases, leaving 20 bases between them. Germline V gives CDR1 SGHVS, CDR2 FNYEAQ.

DNA for the CDR3: TGCAGTGCTAACCAGGGAAAGAACACTGAAGCTTTCTTT. Residues: CSANQGKNTEAFF. The chain employs TRBV20-1 and TRBJ1-1, with D possibly matching TRBD1 (5 bases). Trimming took off 4 bases at V and 1 base at J, with 10 bases between the two ends. This CDR3 has 13 residues. Germline-derived CDR1 and CDR2 are DFQATT and SNEGSKA (reference sequence).

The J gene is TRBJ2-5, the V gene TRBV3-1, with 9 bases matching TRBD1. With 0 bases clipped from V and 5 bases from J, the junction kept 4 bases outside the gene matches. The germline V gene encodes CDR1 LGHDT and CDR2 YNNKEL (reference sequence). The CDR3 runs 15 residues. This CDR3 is CASSQERDRAETQYF. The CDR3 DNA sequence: TGTGCCAGCAGCCAAGAAAGGGACAGGGCGGAGACCCAGTACTTC.

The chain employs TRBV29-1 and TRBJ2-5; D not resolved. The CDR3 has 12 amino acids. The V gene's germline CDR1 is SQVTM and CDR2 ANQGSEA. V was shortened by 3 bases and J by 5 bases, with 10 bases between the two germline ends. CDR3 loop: CSVDVQRETQYF. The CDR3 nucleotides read TGCAGCGTTGATGTCCAGAGGGAGACCCAGTACTTC.

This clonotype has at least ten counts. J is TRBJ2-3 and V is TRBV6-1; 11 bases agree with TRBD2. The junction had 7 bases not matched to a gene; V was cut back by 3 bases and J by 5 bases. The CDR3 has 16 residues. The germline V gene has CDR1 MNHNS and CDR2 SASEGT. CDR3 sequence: CASSDHSGRGRDTQYF. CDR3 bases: TGTGCCAGCAGTGATCATAGCGGGAGGGGGAGAGATACGCAGTATTTT.

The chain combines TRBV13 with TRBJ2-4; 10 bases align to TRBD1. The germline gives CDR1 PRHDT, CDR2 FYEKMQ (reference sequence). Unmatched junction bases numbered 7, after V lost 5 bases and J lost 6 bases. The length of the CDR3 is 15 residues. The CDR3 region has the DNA TGTGCCAGCAGCAGGACAGGGGGTCAAGGAAACATTCAGTACTTC. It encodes CASSRTGGQGNIQYF.

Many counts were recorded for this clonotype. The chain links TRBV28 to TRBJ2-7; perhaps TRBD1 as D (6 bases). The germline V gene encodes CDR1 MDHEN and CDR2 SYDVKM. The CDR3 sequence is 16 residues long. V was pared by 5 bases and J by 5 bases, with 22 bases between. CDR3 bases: TGTGCCAGCAGTACCCGACACAACAGGGCTCCCCACGAGCAGTACTTC. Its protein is CASSTRHNRAPHEQYF.

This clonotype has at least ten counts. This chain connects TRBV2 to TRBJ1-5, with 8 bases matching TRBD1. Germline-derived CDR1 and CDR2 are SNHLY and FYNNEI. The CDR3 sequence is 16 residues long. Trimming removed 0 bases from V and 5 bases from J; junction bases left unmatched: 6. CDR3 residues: CASSEARGQGDQPQHF. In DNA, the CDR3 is TGTGCCAGCAGTGAAGCGCGAGGACAGGGAGATCAGCCCCAGCATTTT.

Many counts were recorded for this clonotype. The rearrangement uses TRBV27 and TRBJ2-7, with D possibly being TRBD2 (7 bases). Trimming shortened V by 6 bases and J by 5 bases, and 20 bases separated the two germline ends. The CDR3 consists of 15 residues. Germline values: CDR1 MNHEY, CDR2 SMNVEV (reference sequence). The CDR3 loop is CASSIRGGGPHEQYF. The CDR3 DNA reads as TGTGCCAGCAGCATAAGAGGGGGAGGGCCACACGAGCAGTACTTC.

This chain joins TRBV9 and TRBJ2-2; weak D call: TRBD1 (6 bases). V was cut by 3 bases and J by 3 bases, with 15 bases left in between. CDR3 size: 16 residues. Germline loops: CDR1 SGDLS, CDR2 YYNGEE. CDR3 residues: CASSDRGQPYTGELFF. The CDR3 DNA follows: TGTGCCAGCAGCGATCGCGGACAGCCCTACACCGGGGAGCTGTTTTTT.